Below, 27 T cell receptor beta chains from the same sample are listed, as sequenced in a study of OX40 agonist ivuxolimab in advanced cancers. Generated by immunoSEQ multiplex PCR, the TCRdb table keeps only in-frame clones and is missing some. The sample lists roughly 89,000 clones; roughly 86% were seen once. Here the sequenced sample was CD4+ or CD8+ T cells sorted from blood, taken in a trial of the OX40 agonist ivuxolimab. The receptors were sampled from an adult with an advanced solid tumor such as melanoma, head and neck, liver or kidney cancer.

CDR3 sequence: CASSLTGVETQYF. The CDR3, as DNA: TGTGCCAGCAGCTTAACGGGGGTTGAGACCCAGTACTTC. The chain has TRBV5-5 and TRBJ2-5; D perhaps matches TRBD2 (6 bases). Trimming removed 2 bases from V and 5 bases from J, with 10 bases in between. From germline, CDR1 is SGHKS and CDR2 YYEKEE (reference sequence). This CDR3 spans 13 amino acids.

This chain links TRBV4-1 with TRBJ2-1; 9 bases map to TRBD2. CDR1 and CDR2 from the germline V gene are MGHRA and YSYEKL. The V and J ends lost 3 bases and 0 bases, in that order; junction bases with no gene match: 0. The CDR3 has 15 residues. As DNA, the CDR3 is TGCGCCAGCAGCCAGCGGGAGGGCTCCTACAATGAGCAGTTCTTC. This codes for CASSQREGSYNEQFF.

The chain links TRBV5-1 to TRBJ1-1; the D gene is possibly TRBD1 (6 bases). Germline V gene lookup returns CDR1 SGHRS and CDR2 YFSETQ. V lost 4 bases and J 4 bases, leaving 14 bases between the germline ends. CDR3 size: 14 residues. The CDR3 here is CASSVDSPSTEAFF. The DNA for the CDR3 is TGCGCCAGCAGCGTGGACAGTCCCAGCACTGAAGCTTTCTTT.

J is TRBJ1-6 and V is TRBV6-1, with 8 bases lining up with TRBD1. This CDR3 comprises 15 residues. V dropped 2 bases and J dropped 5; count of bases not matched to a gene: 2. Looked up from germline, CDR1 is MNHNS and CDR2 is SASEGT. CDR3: CASSELDRDNSPLHF. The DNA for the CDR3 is TGTGCCAGCAGTGAATTGGACAGGGATAATTCACCCCTCCACTTT.

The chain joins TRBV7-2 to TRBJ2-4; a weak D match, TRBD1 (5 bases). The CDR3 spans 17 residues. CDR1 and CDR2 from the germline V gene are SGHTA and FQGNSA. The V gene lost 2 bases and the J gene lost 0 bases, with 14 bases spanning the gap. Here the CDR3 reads CASSLSGWGLAKNIQYF. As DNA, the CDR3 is TGTGCCAGCAGCTTATCCGGGTGGGGCTTAGCCAAAAACATTCAGTACTTC.

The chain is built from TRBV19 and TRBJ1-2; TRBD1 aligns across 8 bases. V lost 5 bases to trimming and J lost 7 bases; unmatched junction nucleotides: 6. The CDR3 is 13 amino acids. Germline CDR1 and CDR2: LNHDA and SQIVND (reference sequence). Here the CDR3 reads CASSPGQGTGYTF. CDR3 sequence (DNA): TGTGCCAGTAGTCCTGGACAGGGTACTGGCTACACCTTC.

CDR3 sequence reads: CASSLAVGPWNEQFF. Written as DNA, the CDR3 is TGTGCCAGCAGTTTAGCGGTCGGTCCCTGGAATGAGCAGTTCTTC. The gene calls are TRBV27 and TRBJ2-1, with no clear D. The CDR3 consists of 15 residues. V was pared by 2 bases and J by 7 bases, with 15 bases between. In germline, CDR1 is MNHEY, CDR2 SMNVEV (reference sequence).

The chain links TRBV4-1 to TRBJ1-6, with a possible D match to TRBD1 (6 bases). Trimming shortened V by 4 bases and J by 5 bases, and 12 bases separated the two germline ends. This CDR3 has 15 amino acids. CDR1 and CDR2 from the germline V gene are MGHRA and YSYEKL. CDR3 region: CASSLRAGDNSPLHF. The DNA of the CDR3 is TGCGCCAGCAGCCTTCGTGCAGGGGATAATTCACCCCTCCACTTT.

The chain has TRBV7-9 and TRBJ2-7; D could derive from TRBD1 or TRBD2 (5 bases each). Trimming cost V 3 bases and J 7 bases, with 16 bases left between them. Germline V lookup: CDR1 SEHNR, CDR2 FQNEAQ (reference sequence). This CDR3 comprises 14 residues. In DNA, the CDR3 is TGTGCCAGCAGCTTCGGGACGGGGAGAAATGAGCAGTACTTC. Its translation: CASSFGTGRNEQYF.

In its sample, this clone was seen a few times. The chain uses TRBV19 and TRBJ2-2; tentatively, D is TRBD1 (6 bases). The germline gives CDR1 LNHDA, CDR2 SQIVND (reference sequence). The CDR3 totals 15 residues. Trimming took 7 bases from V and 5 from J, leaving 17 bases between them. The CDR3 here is CASTVGTSRTGELFF. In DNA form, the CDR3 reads TGTGCCAGTACTGTAGGGACAAGTCGGACCGGGGAGCTGTTTTTT.

CDR3 coding DNA: TGTGCCAGCAGCTTAACTCGCTCACCCCTCCACTTT. Protein sequence: CASSLTRSPLHF. This chain connects TRBV7-9 to TRBJ1-6; D unclear. This CDR3 has 12 amino acids. The V end lost 2 bases, the J end lost 10 bases, and 6 bases lay between the germline ends. Germline-derived CDR1 and CDR2 are SEHNR and FQNEAQ (reference sequence).

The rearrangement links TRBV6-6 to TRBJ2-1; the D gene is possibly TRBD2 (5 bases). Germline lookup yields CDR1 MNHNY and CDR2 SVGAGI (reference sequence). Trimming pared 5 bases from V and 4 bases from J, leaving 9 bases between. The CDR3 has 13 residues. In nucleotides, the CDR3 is TGTGCCAGCAGTCCCGGACTGTACAATGAGCAGTTCTTC. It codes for CASSPGLYNEQFF.

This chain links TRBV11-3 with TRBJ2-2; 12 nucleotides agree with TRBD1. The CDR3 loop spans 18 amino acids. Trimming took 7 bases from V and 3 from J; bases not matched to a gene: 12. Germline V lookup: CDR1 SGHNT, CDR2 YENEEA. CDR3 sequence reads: CASIRDRGLSGDTGELFF. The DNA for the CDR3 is TGTGCCAGCATCCGGGACAGGGGGCTCTCAGGGGACACCGGGGAGCTGTTTTTT.

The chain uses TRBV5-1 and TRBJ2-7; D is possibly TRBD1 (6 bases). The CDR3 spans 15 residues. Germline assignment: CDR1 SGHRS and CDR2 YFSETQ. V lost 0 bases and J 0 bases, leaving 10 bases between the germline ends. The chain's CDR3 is CASSLGTGTSYEQYF. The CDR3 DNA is TGCGCCAGCAGCTTGGGTACAGGGACCTCCTACGAGCAGTACTTC.

The CDR3 DNA sequence: TGTGCCAGCAAACCACAGGGGGTAGGTAATCAGCCCCAGCATTTT. Protein: CASKPQGVGNQPQHF. V usage is TRBV6-6 and J usage is TRBJ1-5; 8 bases line up with TRBD1. The length of the CDR3 is 15 residues. Germline CDR1 and CDR2: MNHNY and SVGAGI (reference sequence). Germline trimming cut 7 bases from V and 4 bases from J; bases unmatched to any gene: 9.

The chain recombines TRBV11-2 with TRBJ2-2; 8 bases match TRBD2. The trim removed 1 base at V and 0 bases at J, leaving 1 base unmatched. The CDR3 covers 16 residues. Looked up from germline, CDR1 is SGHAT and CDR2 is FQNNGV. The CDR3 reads CASSLGSGTNTGELFF. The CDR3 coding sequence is TGTGCCAGCAGCTTAGGTAGCGGGACGAACACCGGGGAGCTGTTTTTT.

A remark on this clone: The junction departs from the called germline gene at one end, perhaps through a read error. The CDR3 loop reads CAISDMGIEPLF. The DNA for the CDR3 is TGTGCCATCAGTGATATGGGTATAGAACCGCTCTTC. The rearrangement uses TRBV10-3 and TRBJ2-1; no firm D call. Germline V gene lookup returns CDR1 ENHRY and CDR2 SYGVKD. The CDR3 has 12 residues.

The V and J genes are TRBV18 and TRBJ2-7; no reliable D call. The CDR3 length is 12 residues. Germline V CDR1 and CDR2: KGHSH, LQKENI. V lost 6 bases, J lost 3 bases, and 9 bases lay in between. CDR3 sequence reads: CASSSFFYEQYF. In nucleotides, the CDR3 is TGTGCCAGCTCTTCTTTCTTCTACGAGCAGTACTTC.

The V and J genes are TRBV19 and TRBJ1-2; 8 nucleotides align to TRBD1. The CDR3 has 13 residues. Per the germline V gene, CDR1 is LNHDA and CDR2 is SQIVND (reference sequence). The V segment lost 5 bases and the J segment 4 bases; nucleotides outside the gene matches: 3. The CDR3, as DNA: TGTGCCAGTAGTGGGGGACAGGCCTATGGCTACACCTTC. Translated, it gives CASSGGQAYGYTF. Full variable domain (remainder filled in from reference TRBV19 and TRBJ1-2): DGGITQSPKYLFRKEGQNVTLSCEQNLNHDAMYWYRQDPGQGLRLIYYSQIVNDFQKGDIAEGYSVSREKKESFPLTVTSAQKNPTAFYLCASSGGQAYGYTFGSGTRLTVV.

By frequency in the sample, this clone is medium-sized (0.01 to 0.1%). CDR3 sequence: CASSLFRPSAGGTGELFF. Written as DNA, the CDR3 is TGTGCCAGCAGCTTATTCCGCCCAAGCGCGGGAGGGACCGGGGAGCTGTTTTTT. J is TRBJ2-2 and V is TRBV7-2, with 9 positions matching TRBD2. V lost 2 bases, J lost 5 bases, and 12 bases stayed unmatched. This CDR3 is 18 amino acids long. Germline CDR1 and CDR2: SGHTA and FQGNSA.

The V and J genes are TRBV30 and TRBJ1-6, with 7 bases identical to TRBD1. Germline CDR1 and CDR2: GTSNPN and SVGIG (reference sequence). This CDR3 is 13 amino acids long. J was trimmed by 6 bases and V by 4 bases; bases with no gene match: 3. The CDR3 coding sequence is TGTGCCTGGAACAGGGGACTTAATTCACCCCTCCACTTT. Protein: CAWNRGLNSPLHF.

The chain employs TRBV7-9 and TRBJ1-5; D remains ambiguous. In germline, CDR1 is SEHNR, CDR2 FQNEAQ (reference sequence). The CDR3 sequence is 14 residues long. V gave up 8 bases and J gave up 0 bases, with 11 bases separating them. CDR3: CASAGDASNQPQHF. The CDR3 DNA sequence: TGTGCCAGCGCAGGTGACGCTAGCAATCAGCCCCAGCATTTT.

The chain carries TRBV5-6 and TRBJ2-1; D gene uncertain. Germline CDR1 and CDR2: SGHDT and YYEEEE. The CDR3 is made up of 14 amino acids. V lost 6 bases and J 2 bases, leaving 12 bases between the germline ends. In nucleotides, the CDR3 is TGTGCCAGCACCCCGGCTTCGGCCTACAATGAGCAGTTCTTC. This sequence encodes CASTPASAYNEQFF.

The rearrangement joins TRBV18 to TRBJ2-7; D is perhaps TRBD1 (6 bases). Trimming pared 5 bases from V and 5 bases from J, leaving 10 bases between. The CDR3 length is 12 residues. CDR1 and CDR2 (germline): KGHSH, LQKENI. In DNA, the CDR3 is TGTGCCAGCTCATTTGGGGGCAACGAGCAGTACTTC. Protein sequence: CASSFGGNEQYF.

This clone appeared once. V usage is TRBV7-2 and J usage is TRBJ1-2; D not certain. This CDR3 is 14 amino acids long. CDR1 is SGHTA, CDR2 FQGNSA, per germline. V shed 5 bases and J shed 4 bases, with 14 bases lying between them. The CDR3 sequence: CASSTPGAFYGYTF. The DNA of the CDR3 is TGTGCCAGCAGCACCCCCGGAGCCTTCTATGGCTACACCTTC.

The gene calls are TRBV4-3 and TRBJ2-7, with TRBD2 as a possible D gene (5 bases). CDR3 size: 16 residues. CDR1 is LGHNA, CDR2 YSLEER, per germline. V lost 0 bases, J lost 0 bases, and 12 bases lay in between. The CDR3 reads CASSQDRGLSSYEQYF. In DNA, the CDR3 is TGCGCCAGCAGCCAAGATCGTGGACTCAGCTCCTACGAGCAGTACTTC.

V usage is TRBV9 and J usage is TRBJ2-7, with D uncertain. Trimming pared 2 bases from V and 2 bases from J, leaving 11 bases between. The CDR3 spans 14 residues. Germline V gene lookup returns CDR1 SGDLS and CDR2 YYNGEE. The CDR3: CASSVNRAPYEQYF. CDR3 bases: TGTGCCAGCAGCGTCAATAGGGCCCCCTACGAGCAGTACTTC.